This TCR beta chain was retrieved from a study of T-cell reconstitution after alpha-beta-depleted transplantation in children (dated by TCRdb to 2015 to 2016). Describing the broader study: Using TCR repertoire profiling, the study quantitatively followed how T-cell immune reconstitution unfolded in children after TCRalphabeta/CD19-depleted allogeneic hematopoietic cell transplantation.

This clonotype has just a few counts. Its antigen has not been determined. One base away there is no much larger clone; base qualities are not given. The CDR3, cysteine through phenylalanine, is 15 amino acids long. Only CDR3 DNA remains: 45 bases, in frame from the first base. V drops 8 bases and J drops 0 bases, leaving 11 bases in between. CDR1 and CDR2 were assigned from the germline V gene as MGHDK and SYGVNS. Library preparation employed PCR. The reads were generated on an Illumina HiSeq 2500. Molecular barcoding was employed in the preparation of TCR libraries, with unique molecular identifiers being used to normalize TCRbeta repertoire quantification. TCRdb cleaned the public reads at Q25 with fastp, built clones with MiXCR and kept in-frame beta chains. Rows merge per CDR3 protein into single entries with the most common DNA and genes. The table for this sample lists about 690,000 distinct CDR3 sequences; 16% of them were counted only once. 1.1% of the sample goes to the ten largest clones.

This sequence uses TRBV25-1 and TRBJ2-6; the D gene lacks a confident call. The TCR comes from a human donor who donated a stem cell graft to a child with acute myeloid leukemia. Source: PBMCs from the stem cell graft donor, taken from the stem cell graft. CDR3 sequence: CASGAAGSGANVLTF. The base sequence is TGTGCCAGCGGCGCTGCAGGCTCTGGGGCCAACGTCCTGACTTTC. The CDR3 plus the reference TRBV25-1 and TRBJ2-6 genes for the other parts give the full variable domain: EADIYQTPRYLVIGTGKKITLECSQTMGHDKMYWYQQDPGMELHLIHYSYGVNSTEKGDLSSESTVSRIRTEHFPLTLESARPSHTSQYLCASGAAGSGANVLTFGAGSRLTVL.